The text below deals with one T cell receptor beta chain. The target antigen is unknown. These data belong to a study of T cell responses to AZD1222 COVID-19 vaccine. Overall study findings and caveats: Spike-wide vaccine-associated CD4 TCRs dominated at 160-218 and 743-854.

Here immunoSEQ multiplex PCR was the method, and the copy in TCRdb shows in-frame clones only, minus some. Of roughly 150,000 clones detected, approximately 90% appear once; the ten largest clones hold about 3.4%. The sample was peripheral blood, taken 28 days after the second AZD1222 dose. The TCR comes from an adult who received the AZD1222 COVID-19 vaccine.

The CDR3, as DNA: TGTGCCAGTGACAATGACAGAAACACAGATACGCAGTATTTT. Its protein is CASDNDRNTDTQYF. The chain has TRBV28 and TRBJ2-3, with D maybe TRBD1 (5 bases). The CDR3 has 14 residues. Trimming cost V 9 bases and J 2 bases, with 15 bases left between them. From germline, CDR1 is MDHEN and CDR2 SYDVKM.